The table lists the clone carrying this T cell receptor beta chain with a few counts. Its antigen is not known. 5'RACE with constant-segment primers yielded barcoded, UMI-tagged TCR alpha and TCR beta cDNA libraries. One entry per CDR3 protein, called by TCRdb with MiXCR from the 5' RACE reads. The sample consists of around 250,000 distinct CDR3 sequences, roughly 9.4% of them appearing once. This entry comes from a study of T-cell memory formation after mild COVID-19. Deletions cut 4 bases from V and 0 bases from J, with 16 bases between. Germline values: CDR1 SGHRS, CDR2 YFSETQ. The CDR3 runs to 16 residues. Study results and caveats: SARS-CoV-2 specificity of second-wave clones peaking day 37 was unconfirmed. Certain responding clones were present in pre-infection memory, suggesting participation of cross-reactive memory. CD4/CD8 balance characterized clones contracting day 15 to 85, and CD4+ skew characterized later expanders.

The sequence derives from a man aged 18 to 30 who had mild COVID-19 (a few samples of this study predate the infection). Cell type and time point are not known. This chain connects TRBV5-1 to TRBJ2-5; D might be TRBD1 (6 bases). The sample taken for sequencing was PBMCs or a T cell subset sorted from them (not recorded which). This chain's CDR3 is CASSTRDTVYQETQYF. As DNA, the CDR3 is TGCGCCAGCAGCACACGGGACACGGTGTACCAAGAGACCCAGTACTTC. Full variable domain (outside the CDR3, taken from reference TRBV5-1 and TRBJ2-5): KAGVTQTPRYLIKTRGQQVTLSCSPISGHRSVSWYQQTPGQGLQFLFEYFSETQRNKGNFPGRFSGRQFSNSRSEMNVSTLELGDSALYLCASSTRDTVYQETQYFGPGTRLLVL.